This TCR beta chain was observed in a study of cytomegalovirus exposure and HLA in healthy donors. Study-wide points: Highly shared sequence variants in one cluster were likely a sequencing artifact. CMV serostatus was the sole immune exposure information available.

This CDR3 has 19 amino acids. Germline-derived CDR1 and CDR2 are LGHNA and YNFKEQ. The V gene end was trimmed by 2 bases and the J gene end by 4 bases; junction bases not matched to a gene: 14. This clone was found a few times. Antigen: not known. The PCR made use of 60 Vbeta and 13 Jbeta primers. Profiled with immunoSEQ multiplex PCR; TCRdb holds only in-frame clones, not every one. The sample records roughly 250,000 clones, 70% to 90% being singletons. The receptor's source is a woman in her forties in good health and CMV-seropositive. Material: PBMCs. The chain uses TRBV4-2 and TRBJ1-4; 9 nucleotides line up with TRBD1. CDR3 bases: TGTGCCAGCAGCCAACGCGTGCGGGGACAGGGCACTGGTAATGAAAAACTGTTTTTT. Translating gives CASSQRVRGQGTGNEKLFF.